This T cell receptor (beta chain) was identified during a study of cytomegalovirus exposure and HLA in healthy donors. At the level of the study: An analysis done earlier identified more than 100 million unique TCR beta sequences from approximately 180 million T cells. Study-wide results and caveats: Most TCR sequences showed up rarely, but some public TCRs showed up in many donors. Several of the most significant clusters appeared, in a later analysis, to be linked to common viral pathogens.

CDR1 is MNHEY, CDR2 SMNVEV, per germline (reference sequence). This CDR3 spans 13 amino acids. V trimming: 10 bases; J trimming: 2 bases; junction bases outside the gene matches: 5. 13 Jbeta primers and 60 Vbeta primers were used for the PCR. Sequencing was performed with immunoSEQ multiplex PCR; in TCRdb, only in-frame clones are kept and a portion is missing. The table has hundreds of thousands of clones, roughly 80% seen once; the top ten hold 6%. As regards this clone: What it recognizes is unknown.

This TCR was recovered from a man in his forties or fifties in good health and CMV-seropositive. This chain links TRBV27 with TRBJ1-1; 9 bases match TRBD1. The sequencing sample was made of PBMCs. CDR3 in amino acids: CATGTGSNTEAFF. CDR3 DNA sequence: TGTGCCACCGGGACAGGGTCCAACACTGAAGCTTTCTTT.